This T cell receptor beta chain was captured in a study of OX40 agonist ivuxolimab in advanced cancers. The wider study: The patients got ivuxolimab, which is an agonistic anti-OX40 (CD134) antibody. Patients were 82.7% male with ages about 23 to 80, mean roughly 55. Dose-escalation subjects each had hepatocellular carcinoma, melanoma, renal cell or head and neck cancer.

Germline CDR1 and CDR2: MNHEY and SMNVEV (reference sequence). Trimming shortened V by 5 bases and J by 7 bases, and 0 bases separated the two germline ends. The CDR3 sequence is 10 residues long. Sequencing used immunoSEQ multiplex PCR; TCRdb keeps in-frame clones, though not all of them. The repertoire holds roughly 56,000 clones, with about 86% as singletons. V and J are TRBV27 and TRBJ1-6, with D hard to call. Source: CD4+ or CD8+ T cells sorted from blood, taken in a trial of the OX40 agonist ivuxolimab. The sequence derives from an adult with an advanced solid tumor such as melanoma, head and neck, liver or kidney cancer. The CDR3 coding sequence is TGTGCCAGCAGTAATTCACCCCTCCACTTT. This codes for CASSNSPLHF.